The rows below give T cell receptor beta chains drawn from one sample of a study of T cells in Graves' hyperthyroidism and ophthalmopathy. One entry per CDR3 protein results from TCRdb running MiXCR on the multiplex PCR reads. The table lists 500,000 to 600,000 distinct CDR3 sequences, 20% of them singletons. The sequencing sample was made of blood. These receptors were collected from a man aged 40-55 years with Graves' ophthalmopathy. Both conserved end residues are part of each CDR3. A D gene is named only where the DNA matches it firmly. Part of the rows lack a size; the others show once, few, many or a class for expanded clones.

TGTGCCAGCAGCCAAGCGTCCCGGGGGGATGGCTACACCTTC	CASSQASRGDGYTF	NA	TRBJ1-2	TRBV3-1	NA
TGTGCCAGCAGTTCCCTCTTTGACACCTACAATGAGCAGTTCTTC	CASSSLFDTYNEQFF	NA	TRBJ2-1	TRBV6-1	many
TGTGCCAGCAGCTTGGGTCCGGGACTAGCACCCTACAATGAGCAGTTCTTC	CASSLGPGLAPYNEQFF	TRBD2	TRBJ2-1	TRBV11-2	medium-sized
TGTGCCAGCAGTGAATCAGGGGATGGCTACACCTTC	CASSESGDGYTF	NA	TRBJ1-2	TRBV6-1	many
TGTGCCAGCAGCTTAGACAGAGGACCCCTAATAACAGATACGCAGTATTTT	CASSLDRGPLITDTQYF	NA	TRBJ2-3	TRBV7-6	few
TGTGCCAGCAGCTTATCGCCGGACGGTGAGCAGTACTTC	CASSLSPDGEQYF	NA	TRBJ2-7	TRBV7-2	many
TGTGCCAGCAGTCAAAACAATGGGAACACTGAAGCTTTCTTT	CASSQNNGNTEAFF	NA	TRBJ1-1	TRBV12-3/TRBV12-4	NA
TGCGCCAGCAGCCAGCCGGGACAACCTCGGGGCCAGTACTTC	CASSQPGQPRGQYF	NA	TRBJ2-5	TRBV4-1	few
TGTGCCAGCAGAAAAGGGGGGACAGGAAACTATGGCTACACCTTC	CASRKGGTGNYGYTF	TRBD1	TRBJ1-2	TRBV6-1	many
TGCAGTGCTAGCTTTAGGGGGACTCTTTCCCCCGAGCAGTACTTC	CSASFRGTLSPEQYF	NA	TRBJ2-7	TRBV20-1	NA
TGTGCCAGCAGTGGTGACTCCCCCACAGATACGCAGTATTTT	CASSGDSPTDTQYF	NA	TRBJ2-3	TRBV4-2	NA
TGTGCCAGCAGTCGGACCCTAATGAACACTGAAGCTTTCTTT	CASSRTLMNTEAFF	NA	TRBJ1-1	TRBV2	many